The T cell receptor (beta chain) under discussion was sequenced for a study of CXCR3-negative and CXCR3-positive naive CD8 T cells. This CDR3 has 13 amino acids. Germline CDR1 DFQATT, CDR2 SNEGSKA (reference sequence). TRB cDNA libraries were made by UMI-labeled 5' RACE. TCRdb re-called the 5' RACE reads, yielding one record per CDR3 amino acid sequence without DNA. In total, the table holds tens of thousands of distinct CDR3 sequences. The sequenced sample consisted of memory CD8+ T cells from blood. This TCR came from a human donor in good health. Some clones in this sample may be carry-over from other donors' samples. The chain carries TRBV20-1 and TRBJ2-1; TCRdb's D gene call, TRBD1, goes unchecked for lack of DNA. CDR3 region: CSVRGSSYNEQFF.